This section outlines one T cell receptor (beta chain) sequence together with its context. The antigen is undetermined. The sample comes from a study of T-cell memory formation after mild COVID-19. In the study overall: TCR clusters largely stayed donor specific.

The 5'RACE method, run with constant-segment primers, produced TCR alpha and TCR beta cDNA libraries (carrying sample barcodes and UMIs). TCRdb re-analysed the 5' RACE reads in MiXCR, keeping a single row per CDR3 protein. This table holds 250,000 to 350,000 distinct CDR3 sequences, 15% to 20% found once. General study results and limits: Of the contracting clones, CD4+ ones lay mainly in CM and EM, and CD8+ ones in EMRA. Later expanders leaned toward CD4+, whereas clones contracting from day 15 to 85 were balanced CD4/CD8.

The specimen was PBMCs or a T cell subset sorted from them (not recorded which). The receptor was isolated from a man aged 18 to 29 who had mild COVID-19 (a few samples of this study predate the infection). Cell type and time point are not known.

CDR3 DNA: TGTGCCAGCAGGGGGGATAGCGGGAACACTGAAGCTTTCTTT. This gives the protein CASRGDSGNTEAFF. The V call is TRBV7-9, the J call TRBJ1-1; D is possibly TRBD1 (5 bases). Deletions cut 6 bases from V and 1 base from J, with 12 bases between. This CDR3 is built from 14 residues. Germline V gives CDR1 SEHNR, CDR2 FQNEAQ (reference sequence).